Described below is a single T cell receptor (beta chain) sequence and its context. Sequenced by immunoSEQ multiplex PCR; TCRdb stores in-frame clones only, minus some. Here the sample spans hundreds of thousands of clones, about 86% being singletons. The CDR3 sequence is 15 residues long. V dropped 5 bases and J dropped 5; count of bases not matched to a gene: 11. Germline V CDR1 and CDR2: MNHEY, SMNVEV (reference sequence). The sample comes from a study of Ad26.COV2.S vaccination and SARS-CoV-2 variants. Treatment defined: 15 to 20 received Ad26.COV2.S at low or high dose, single or two shots; about 5 received placebo; per-sample allocation not given. Each sample was drawn 63 days after the first injection (of vaccine or placebo).

This sequence originates from a person between 18 and 60 years old who received the Ad26.COV2.S COVID-19 vaccine or a placebo. The chain carries TRBV27 and TRBJ2-5, with TRBD2 identical over 7 bases. Sample: peripheral blood, taken in a trial of Ad26.COV2.S vaccine versus placebo. CDR3 amino acids: CASSARPAGVETQYF. CDR3 DNA sequence: TGTGCCAGCAGTGCCAGACCGGCGGGAGTGGAGACCCAGTACTTC.